A selection of T cell receptor beta chains follows, all from one sample in a study of monozygotic twins with inflammatory bowel disease. No DNA is given; TCRdb re-called the 5' RACE reads and lists each CDR3 protein once. The specimen's table records around 150,000 distinct CDR3 sequences. Specimen: blood. These receptors were obtained from a human donor with ulcerative colitis or Crohn's disease, or a healthy co-twin of an affected twin (not recorded which). Both conserved end residues are part of each CDR3.

TRBJ2-5	TRBV5-1	CASSLAGTGDDREETQYF
TRBJ2-3	TRBV6-1	CASSELAGADTQYF
TRBJ2-5	TRBV5-1	CASSWDSQETQYF
TRBJ2-6	TRBV19	CASSYMSSGANVLTF
TRBJ2-7	TRBV11-2	CASSLADPGNEQYF
TRBJ2-1	TRBV11-2	CASRMTGLNNEQFF
TRBJ2-3	TRBV20-1	CSAFDSLRHTDTQYF
TRBJ2-1	TRBV4-3	CASSQDLGYNEQFF
TRBJ2-1	TRBV20-1	CSAPPWTSGSSYNEQFF
TRBJ2-7	TRBV7-2	CASSLEPNGRPPYEQYF
TRBJ1-4	TRBV11-2	CASSFSGSNEKLFF
TRBJ1-1	TRBV7-8	CASSLGDRIGAFF
TRBJ2-3	TRBV20-1	CSARDWTSGRRPSTDTQYF
TRBJ2-1	TRBV4-3	CASSFLSQGWTYNEQFF
TRBJ1-3	TRBV20-1	CSARVGATGNTIYF
TRBJ2-1	TRBV12-3/TRBV12-4	CASRPDRGQEFF
TRBJ2-5	TRBV11-1	CASTSLPRLGEQGQETQYF
TRBJ1-1	TRBV19	CASLVSLQGRRTEAFF
TRBJ1-6	TRBV6-1	CASSPDSQDSPLHF
TRBJ2-1	TRBV11-2	CASSSLRDRGLGISYNEQFF
TRBJ2-5	TRBV20-1	CSARPLETQYF
TRBJ2-7	TRBV3-1	CASSQGTAYEQYF
TRBJ2-1	TRBV6-5	CASSYLAVEFF
TRBJ1-4	TRBV20-1	CSARDLSRGDRGEKLFF
TRBJ2-7	TRBV6-1	CASRDPERTLGYEQYF
TRBJ2-7	TRBV20-1	CSARDWTSGRYYEQYF
TRBJ1-2	TRBV7-2	CASSPTAEANYGYTF
TRBJ2-1	TRBV4-3	CASSTGSGGLDEQFF
TRBJ2-4	TRBV28	CASSLSPGQGLIQYF
TRBJ2-4	TRBV5-1	CASSLGQKNIQYF
TRBJ1-2	TRBV29-1	CSVAGQGDYGYTF
TRBJ2-7	TRBV5-6	CASSPNWRMEQYF
TRBJ2-7	TRBV7-7	CATIKWTGRYEQYF
TRBJ2-1	TRBV28	CASSSLAGTNEQFF